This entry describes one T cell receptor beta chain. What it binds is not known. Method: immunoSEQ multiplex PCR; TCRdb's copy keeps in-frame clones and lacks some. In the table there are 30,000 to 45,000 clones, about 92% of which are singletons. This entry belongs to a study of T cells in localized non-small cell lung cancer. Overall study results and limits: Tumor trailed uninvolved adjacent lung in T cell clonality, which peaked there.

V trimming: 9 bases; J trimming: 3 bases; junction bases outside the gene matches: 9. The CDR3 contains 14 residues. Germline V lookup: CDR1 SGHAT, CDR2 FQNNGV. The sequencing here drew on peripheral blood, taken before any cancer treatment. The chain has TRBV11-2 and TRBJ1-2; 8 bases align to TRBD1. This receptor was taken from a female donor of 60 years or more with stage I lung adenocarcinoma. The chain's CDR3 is CASTRDRLHYGYTF. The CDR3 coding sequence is TGTGCCAGTACCCGGGACAGGCTTCACTATGGCTACACCTTC.